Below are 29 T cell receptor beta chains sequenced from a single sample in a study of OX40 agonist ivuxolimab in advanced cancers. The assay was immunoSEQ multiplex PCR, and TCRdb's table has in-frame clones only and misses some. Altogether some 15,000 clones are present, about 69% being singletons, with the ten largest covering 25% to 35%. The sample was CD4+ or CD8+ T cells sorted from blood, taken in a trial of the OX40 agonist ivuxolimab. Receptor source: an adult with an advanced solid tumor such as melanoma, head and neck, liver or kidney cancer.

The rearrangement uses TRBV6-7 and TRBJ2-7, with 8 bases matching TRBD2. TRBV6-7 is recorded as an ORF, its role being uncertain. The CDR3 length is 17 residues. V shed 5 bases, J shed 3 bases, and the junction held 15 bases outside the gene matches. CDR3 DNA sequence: TGTGCCAGCAGTCAACCCATATTGAGCGGGAGTCTCTACGAGCAGTACTTC. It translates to CASSQPILSGSLYEQYF.

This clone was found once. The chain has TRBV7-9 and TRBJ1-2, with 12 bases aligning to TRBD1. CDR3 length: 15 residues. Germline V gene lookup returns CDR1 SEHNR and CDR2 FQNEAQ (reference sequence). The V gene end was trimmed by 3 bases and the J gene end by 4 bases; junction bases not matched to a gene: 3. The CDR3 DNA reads TGTGCCAGCAGCTTTGGGACAGGGGGCGTCTATGGCTACACCTTC. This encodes CASSFGTGGVYGYTF.

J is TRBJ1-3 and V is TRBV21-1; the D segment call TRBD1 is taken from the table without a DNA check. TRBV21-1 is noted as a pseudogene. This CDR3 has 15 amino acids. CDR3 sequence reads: CASGYRVQTGNTIYF. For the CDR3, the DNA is TGTGCCAGCGGCTACAGGGTACAAACTGGAAACACCATATATTTT.

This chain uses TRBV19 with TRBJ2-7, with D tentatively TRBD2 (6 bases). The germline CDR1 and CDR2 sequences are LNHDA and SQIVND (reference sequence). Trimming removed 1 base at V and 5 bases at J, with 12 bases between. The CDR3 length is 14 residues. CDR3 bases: TGTGCCAGTAGTATAGGGGGACTGTTTAACGAGCAGTACTTC. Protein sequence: CASSIGGLFNEQYF.

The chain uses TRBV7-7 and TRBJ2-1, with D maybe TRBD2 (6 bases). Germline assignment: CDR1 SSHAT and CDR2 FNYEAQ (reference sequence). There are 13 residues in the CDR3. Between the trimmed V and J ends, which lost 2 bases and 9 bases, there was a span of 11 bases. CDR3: CASSLTVEGEQFF. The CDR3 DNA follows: TGTGCCAGCAGCTTAACGGTGGAGGGTGAGCAGTTCTTC. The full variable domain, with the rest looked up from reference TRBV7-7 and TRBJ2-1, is GAGVSQSPRYKVTKRGQDVTLRCDPISSHATLYWYQQALGQGPEFLTYFNYEAQPDKSGLPSDRFSAERPEGSISTLTIQRTEQRDSAMYRCASSLTVEGEQFFGPGTRLTVL.

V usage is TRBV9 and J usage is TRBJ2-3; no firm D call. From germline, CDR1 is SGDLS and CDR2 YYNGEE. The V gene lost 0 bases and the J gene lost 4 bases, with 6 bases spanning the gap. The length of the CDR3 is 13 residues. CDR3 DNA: TGTGCCAGCAGCGTAGTTACGGCAGATACGCAGTATTTT. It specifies CASSVVTADTQYF. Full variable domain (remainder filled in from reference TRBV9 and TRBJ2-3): DSGVTQTPKHLITATGQRVTLRCSPRSGDLSVYWYQQSLDQGLQFLIQYYNGEERAKGNILERFSAQQFPDLHSELNLSSLELGDSALYFCASSVVTADTQYFGPGTRLTVL.

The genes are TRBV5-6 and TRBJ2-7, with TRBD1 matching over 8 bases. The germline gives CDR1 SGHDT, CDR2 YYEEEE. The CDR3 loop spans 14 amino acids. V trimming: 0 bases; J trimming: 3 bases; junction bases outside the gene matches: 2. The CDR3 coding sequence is TGTGCCAGCAGCTTGGGGACAGGGCTCTACGAGCAGTACTTC. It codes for CASSLGTGLYEQYF.

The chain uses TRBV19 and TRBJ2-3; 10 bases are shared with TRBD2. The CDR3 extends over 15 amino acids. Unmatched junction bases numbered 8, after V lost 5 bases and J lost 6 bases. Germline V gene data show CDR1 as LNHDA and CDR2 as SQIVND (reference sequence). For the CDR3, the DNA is TGTGCCAGTAGTCCTAGCGGGACTAGCGCCGATACGCAGTATTTT. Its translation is CASSPSGTSADTQYF.

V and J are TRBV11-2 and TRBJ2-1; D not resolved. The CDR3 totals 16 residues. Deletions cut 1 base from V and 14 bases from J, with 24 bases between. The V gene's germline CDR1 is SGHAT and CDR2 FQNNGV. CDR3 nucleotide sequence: TGTGCCAGCAGCTTAGTTTTTACGGACCTAGGAGTGGATGAGTTCTTC. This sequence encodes CASSLVFTDLGVDEFF. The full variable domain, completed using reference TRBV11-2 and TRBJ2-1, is EAGVAQSPRYKIIEKRQSVAFWCNPISGHATLYWYQQILGQGPKLLIQFQNNGVVDDSQLPKDRFSAERLKGVDSTLKIQPAKLEDSAVYLCASSLVFTDLGVDEFFGPGTRLTVL.

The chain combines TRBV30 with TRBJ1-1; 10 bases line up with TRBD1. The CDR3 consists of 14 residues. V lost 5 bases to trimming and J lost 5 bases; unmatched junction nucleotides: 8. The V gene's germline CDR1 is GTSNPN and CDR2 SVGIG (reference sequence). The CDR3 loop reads CAWDRGRGKTEAFF. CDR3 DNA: TGTGCCTGGGACAGGGGGCGCGGAAAGACTGAAGCTTTCTTT.

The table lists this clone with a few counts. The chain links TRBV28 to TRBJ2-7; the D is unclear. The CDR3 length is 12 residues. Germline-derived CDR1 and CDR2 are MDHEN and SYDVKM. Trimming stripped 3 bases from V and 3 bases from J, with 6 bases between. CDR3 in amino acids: CASSFSRYEQYF. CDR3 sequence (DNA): TGTGCCAGCAGTTTTAGTCGCTACGAGCAGTACTTC.

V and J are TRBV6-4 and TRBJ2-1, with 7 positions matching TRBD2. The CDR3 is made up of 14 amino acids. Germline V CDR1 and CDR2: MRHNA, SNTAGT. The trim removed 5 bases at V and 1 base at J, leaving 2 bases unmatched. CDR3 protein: CASSRRESYNEQFF. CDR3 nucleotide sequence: TGTGCCAGCAGTAGGCGGGAGTCCTACAATGAGCAGTTCTTC.

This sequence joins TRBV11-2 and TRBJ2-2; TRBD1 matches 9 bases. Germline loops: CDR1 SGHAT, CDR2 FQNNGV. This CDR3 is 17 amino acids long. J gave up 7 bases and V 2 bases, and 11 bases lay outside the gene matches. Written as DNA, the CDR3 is TGTGCCAGCAGCTTAAAGAACAGGGGGCTAAAGATCGGGGAGCTGTTTTTT. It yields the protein CASSLKNRGLKIGELFF.

CDR3 amino acids: CASRDGGSFSGANVLTF. In nucleotides, the CDR3 is TGCGCCAGCCGGGACGGAGGAAGTTTCTCTGGGGCCAACGTCCTGACTTTC. The J gene is TRBJ2-6, the V gene TRBV10-2; D may be TRBD1 or TRBD2 (5 bases each). CDR1 and CDR2 from the germline V gene are WSHSY and SAAADI. Trimming stripped 8 bases from V and 0 bases from J, with 17 bases between. This CDR3 is built from 17 residues.

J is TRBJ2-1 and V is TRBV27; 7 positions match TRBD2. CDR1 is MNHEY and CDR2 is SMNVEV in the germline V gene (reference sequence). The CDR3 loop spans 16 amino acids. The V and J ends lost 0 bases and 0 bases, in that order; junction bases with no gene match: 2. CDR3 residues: CASSLSGGSSYNEQFF. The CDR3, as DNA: TGTGCCAGCAGTTTATCGGGCGGGAGCTCCTACAATGAGCAGTTCTTC.

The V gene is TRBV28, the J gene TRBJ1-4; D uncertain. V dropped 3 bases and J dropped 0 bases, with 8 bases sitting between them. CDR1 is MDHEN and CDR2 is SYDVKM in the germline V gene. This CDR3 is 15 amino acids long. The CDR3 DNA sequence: TGTGCCAGCAGTTTGACCTCTGCAACTAATGAAAAACTGTTTTTT. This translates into CASSLTSATNEKLFF.

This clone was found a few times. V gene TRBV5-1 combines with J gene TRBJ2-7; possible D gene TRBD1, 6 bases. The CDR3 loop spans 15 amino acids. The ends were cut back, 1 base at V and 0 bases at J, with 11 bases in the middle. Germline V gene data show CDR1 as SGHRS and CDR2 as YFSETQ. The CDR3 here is CASSLQADSSYEQYF. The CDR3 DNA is TGCGCCAGCAGCTTGCAAGCGGACAGCTCCTACGAGCAGTACTTC.

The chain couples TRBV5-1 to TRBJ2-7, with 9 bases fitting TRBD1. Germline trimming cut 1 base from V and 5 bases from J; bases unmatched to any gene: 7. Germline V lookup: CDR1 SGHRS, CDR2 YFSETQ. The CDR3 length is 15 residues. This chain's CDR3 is CASSLSGQGSHEQYF. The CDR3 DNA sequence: TGCGCCAGCAGCTTGAGCGGACAGGGGTCCCACGAGCAGTACTTC.

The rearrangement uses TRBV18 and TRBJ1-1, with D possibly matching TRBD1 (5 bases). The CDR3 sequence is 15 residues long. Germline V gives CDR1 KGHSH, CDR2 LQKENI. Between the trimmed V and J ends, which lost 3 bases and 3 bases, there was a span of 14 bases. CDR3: CASSPGTPRYTEAFF. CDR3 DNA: TGTGCCAGCTCACCTGGGACCCCCAGATACACTGAAGCTTTCTTT.

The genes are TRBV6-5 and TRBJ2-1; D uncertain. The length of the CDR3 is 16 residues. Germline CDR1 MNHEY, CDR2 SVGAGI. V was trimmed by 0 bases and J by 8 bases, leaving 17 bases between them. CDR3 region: CASSYSRRLTGYEQFF. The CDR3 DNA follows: TGTGCCAGCAGTTACTCACGGCGCCTAACTGGTTATGAGCAGTTCTTC.

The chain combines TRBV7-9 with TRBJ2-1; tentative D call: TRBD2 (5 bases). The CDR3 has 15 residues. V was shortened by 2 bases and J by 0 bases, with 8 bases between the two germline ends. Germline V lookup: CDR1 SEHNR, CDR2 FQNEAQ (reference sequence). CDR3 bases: TGTGCCAGCAGCTTACCGGGAAGCTCCTACAATGAGCAGTTCTTC. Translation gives CASSLPGSSYNEQFF.

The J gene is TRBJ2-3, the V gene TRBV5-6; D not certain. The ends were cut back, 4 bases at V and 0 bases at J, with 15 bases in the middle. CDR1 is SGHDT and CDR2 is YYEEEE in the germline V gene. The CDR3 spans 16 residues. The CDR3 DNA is TGTGCCAGCAGCCCCTCGGCGTCACCCAGCACAGATACGCAGTATTTT. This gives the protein CASSPSASPSTDTQYF.

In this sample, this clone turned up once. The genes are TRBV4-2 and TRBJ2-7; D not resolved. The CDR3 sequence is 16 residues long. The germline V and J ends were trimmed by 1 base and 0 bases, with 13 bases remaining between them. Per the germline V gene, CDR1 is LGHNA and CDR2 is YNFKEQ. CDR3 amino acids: CASSQVRDPSSYEQYF. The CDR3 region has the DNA TGTGCCAGCAGCCAAGTACGTGACCCGAGCTCCTACGAGCAGTACTTC.

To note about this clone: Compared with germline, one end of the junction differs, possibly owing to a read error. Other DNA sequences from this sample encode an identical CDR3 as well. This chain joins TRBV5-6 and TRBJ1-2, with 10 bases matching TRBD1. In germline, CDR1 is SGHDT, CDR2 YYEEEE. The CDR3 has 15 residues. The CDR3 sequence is CASSFGQGGNYGYTF. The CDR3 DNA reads TGTGCCAGTAGCTTCGGACAGGGGGGTAACTATGGCTACACCTTC.

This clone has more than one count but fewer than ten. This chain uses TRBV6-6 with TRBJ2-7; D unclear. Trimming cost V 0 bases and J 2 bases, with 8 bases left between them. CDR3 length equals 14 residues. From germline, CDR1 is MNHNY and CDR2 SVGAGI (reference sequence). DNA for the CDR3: TGTGCCAGCAGTTACTCCGAAACTCCCTACGAGCAGTACTTC. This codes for CASSYSETPYEQYF.

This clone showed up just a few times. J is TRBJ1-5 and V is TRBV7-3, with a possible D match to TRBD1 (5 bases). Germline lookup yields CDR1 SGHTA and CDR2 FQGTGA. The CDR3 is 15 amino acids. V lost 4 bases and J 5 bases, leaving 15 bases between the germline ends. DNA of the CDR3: TGTGCCAGCAGCTCCGACAGTCTGGTCGATCAGCCCCAGCATTTT. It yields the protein CASSSDSLVDQPQHF.

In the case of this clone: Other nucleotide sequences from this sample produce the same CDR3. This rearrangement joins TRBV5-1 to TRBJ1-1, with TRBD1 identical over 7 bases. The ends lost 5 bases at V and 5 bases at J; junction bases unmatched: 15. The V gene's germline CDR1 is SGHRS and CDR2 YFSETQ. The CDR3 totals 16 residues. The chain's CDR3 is CASSSDGRAGGTEAFF. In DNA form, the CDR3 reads TGCGCCAGCAGTTCGGACGGTCGGGCAGGGGGGACTGAAGCTTTCTTT.

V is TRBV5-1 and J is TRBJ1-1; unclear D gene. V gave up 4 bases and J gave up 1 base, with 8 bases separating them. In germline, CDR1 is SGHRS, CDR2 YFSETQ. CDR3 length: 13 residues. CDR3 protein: CASSPAGNTEAFF. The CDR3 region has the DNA TGCGCCAGCAGCCCGGCCGGGAACACTGAAGCTTTCTTT.

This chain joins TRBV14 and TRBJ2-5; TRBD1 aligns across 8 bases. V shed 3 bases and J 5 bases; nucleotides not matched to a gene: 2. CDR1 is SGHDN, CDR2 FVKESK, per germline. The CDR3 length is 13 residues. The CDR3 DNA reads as TGTGCCAGCAGCCAGTGGACAGGGGAGACCCAGTACTTC. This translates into CASSQWTGETQYF.